This TCR beta chain was captured in a study of Ad26.COV2.S vaccination and SARS-CoV-2 variants. For the study at large: Intramuscular Ad26.COV2.S doses were given once or twice, 56 days apart.

Comment on this clone: As yet, its antigen is unknown.

Some clones are missing from TCRdb's copy, which holds only in-frame ones; the method was immunoSEQ multiplex PCR. The profile shows 380,000 or so clones, 86% of them singletons. Documented treatment: about 20 received Ad26.COV2.S at low or high dose, single or two shots; several received placebo; per-sample allocation not given. Each sample was drawn 63 days after the first injection (of vaccine or placebo). Based in Boston, the donor was an adult of 18-55 years. General study points: Placebo and vaccine recipients had non-spike TCR breadth that was similar.

This receptor was identified in a person between 18 and 65 years old who received the Ad26.COV2.S COVID-19 vaccine or a placebo. The sample consisted of peripheral blood, taken in a trial of Ad26.COV2.S vaccine versus placebo.

For the CDR3, the DNA is TGCGCCAGCAGCCAAGGGGTTAGCGGGGGGTACGAGCAGTACTTC. Its translation: CASSQGVSGGYEQYF. The V gene is TRBV4-3, the J gene TRBJ2-7; 10 nucleotides agree with TRBD2. The junction had 4 bases not matched to a gene; V was cut back by 1 base and J by 4 bases. The germline gives CDR1 LGHNA, CDR2 YSLEER. The CDR3 has 15 amino acids.